A selection of T cell receptor beta chains follows, all from one sample in a study of blood T cell repertoires in COVID-19. Assay used: immunoSEQ multiplex PCR; TCRdb lists only in-frame clones, some missing. The table shows 150,000 to 200,000 clones, with 80% to 95% occurring only once. The sample consisted of peripheral blood. All receptors come from a woman aged 45-60 years with acute or convalescent COVID-19. Both conserved end residues are trimmed from each CDR3.

V	J	CDR3
TRBV4-1	TRBJ2-5	ASSQLPGLAQETQY
TRBV11-2	TRBJ2-1	ASSGDRFKDEQF
TRBV2	TRBJ2-1	ASTASAGGSYNEQF
TRBV27	TRBJ1-1	ASSHSGRGSEAF
TRBV6-5	TRBJ1-3	ASSPGQTSGNTIY
TRBV4-3	TRBJ1-1	ASSPLRGGWNTEAF
TRBV19	TRBJ1-1	ASSKGARTEAF
TRBV29-1	TRBJ2-7	SVEAATGFNEQY
TRBV19	TRBJ2-7	ASSGRTGFGEQY
TRBV30	TRBJ1-6	AWSSVQGGSPLH
TRBV5-1	TRBJ2-7	ASSLESQNYEQY
TRBV28	TRBJ2-2	ASSLSPAGGPGLF
TRBV30	TRBJ1-1	AWNKAGNTEAF
TRBV7-2	TRBJ1-6	ASSLPAYNSPLH
TRBV7-2	TRBJ2-1	ASSFSRGSKEF
TRBV19	TRBJ1-2	ASSIGGRSGYT
TRBV27	TRBJ2-3	ASSSRLVGGTDTQY
TRBV27	TRBJ1-2	ASSRQGLFGNYGYT